This TCR beta chain was identified during a study of T cells after yellow fever vaccination. Findings and caveats of the study: Although most clonotypes did not, a small share appeared in both CD4 and CD8 compartments.

One entry per CDR3 protein, called by TCRdb with MiXCR from the 5' RACE reads. In the table there are 120,000 to 150,000 distinct CDR3 sequences, around 7.7% of which are singletons. Germline assignment: CDR1 KGHSH and CDR2 LQKENI. Trimming took 0 bases from V and 6 from J, leaving 11 bases between them. The CDR3 is 14 residues long. This clonotype came up many times. Its antigen remains unknown. This TCR was recovered from a man under 40 who received the YFV17D yellow fever vaccine. The chain links TRBV18 to TRBJ1-1, with D tentatively TRBD1 (5 bases). This material consisted of CD4+ T cells sorted from PBMCs, taken 5 days after the yellow fever booster vaccination. The CDR3 nucleotides read TGTGCCAGCTCACCACCGATGCAGGGCCCTGAAGCTTTCTTT. Amino acid sequence: CASSPPMQGPEAFF. The full variable domain, its missing parts supplied by reference TRBV18 and TRBJ1-1, is NAGVMQNPRHLVRRRGQEARLRCSPMKGHSHVYWYRQLPEEGLKFMVYLQKENIIDESGMPKERFSAEFPKEGPSILRIQQVVRGDSAAYFCASSPPMQGPEAFFGQGTRLTVV.